The 32 T cell receptor beta chains below were found in one sample sequenced in a study of identical twins. TCRdb re-called the 5' RACE reads with MiXCR, one entry per CDR3 protein. Of about 330,000 distinct CDR3 sequences in the sample, approximately 13% were seen once. The same sample was also studied in work on yellow fever vaccine responses in identical twins.

What was sequenced was CD8+ T cells sorted from blood. Receptors originate from a woman younger than 30 in good health.

The chain couples TRBV24-1 to TRBJ2-2; the D is unclear. The germline V gene has CDR1 KGHDR and CDR2 SFDVKD. V gave up 1 base and J gave up 2 bases, with 1 base separating them. The CDR3 is 13 residues long. The CDR3 DNA reads as TGTGCCACCAGTGATTTCAACACCGGGGAGCTGTTTTTT. Residues: CATSDFNTGELFF.

This clonotype was seen repeatedly, ten times or more. This chain joins TRBV28 and TRBJ2-2; tentatively, D is TRBD2 (5 bases). This CDR3 comprises 15 residues. The V end was cut by 2 bases, the J end by 0 bases, with 7 bases between. The germline CDR1 and CDR2 sequences are MDHEN and SYDVKM. The CDR3 region has the DNA TGTGCCAGCAGTTTACTAGCAGCGAACACCGGGGAGCTGTTTTTT. This translates into CASSLLAANTGELFF.

DNA for the CDR3: TGCAGCGTCGGGGGGGCAGGATACGAGCAGTACTTC. The encoded protein is CSVGGAGYEQYF. V usage is TRBV29-1 and J usage is TRBJ2-7, with 8 positions matching TRBD2. The CDR3 consists of 12 residues. The trim removed 6 bases at V and 4 bases at J, leaving 5 bases unmatched. Germline V CDR1 and CDR2: SQVTM, ANQGSEA.

This clonotype has only a few counts. The rearrangement uses TRBV20-1 and TRBJ2-7; D is perhaps TRBD1 (5 bases). There are 15 residues in the CDR3. Germline V CDR1 and CDR2: DFQATT, SNEGSKA (reference sequence). Trimming took off 2 bases at V and 0 bases at J, with 14 bases between the two ends. The CDR3 nucleotides are TGCAGTGCTAGATCCCCGACAGAGAGCTCCTACGAGCAGTACGTC. Protein: CSARSPTESSYEQYV.

V usage is TRBV4-1 and J usage is TRBJ2-1; D is unresolved. V gave up 0 bases and J gave up 6 bases, with 15 bases separating them. The CDR3 is 16 residues long. Germline lookup yields CDR1 MGHRA and CDR2 YSYEKL. The CDR3 here is CASSQDPGWNGNEQFF. In DNA form, the CDR3 reads TGCGCCAGCAGCCAAGATCCCGGATGGAACGGCAATGAGCAGTTCTTC.

CDR3 protein: CASSQDPRGASDNEQFF. CDR3 bases: TGTGCCAGCAGCCAAGATCCCCGGGGTGCTAGCGATAATGAGCAGTTCTTC. The genes are TRBV4-2 and TRBJ2-1; possible D gene TRBD2, 6 bases. Trimming left V 0 bases short and J 7 bases short, with 19 bases between. The CDR3 has 17 residues. CDR1 is LGHNA, CDR2 YNFKEQ, per germline.

This clonotype was seen repeatedly, ten times or more. The chain is built from TRBV29-1 and TRBJ1-4, with D tentatively TRBD1 (5 bases). V gave up 7 bases and J gave up 0 bases, with 12 bases separating them. The CDR3 totals 14 residues. Germline CDR1 is SQVTM and CDR2 is ANQGSEA. In DNA, the CDR3 is TGCAGCGCGATCGGGGGGTCAACTAATGAAAAACTGTTTTTT. It codes for CSAIGGSTNEKLFF.

The genes are TRBV7-8 and TRBJ2-3, with D unresolved. Germline values: CDR1 SGHVS, CDR2 FQNEAQ. The CDR3 spans 14 residues. V gave up 5 bases and J gave up 2 bases, with 11 bases separating them. CDR3: CASSPDIYTDTQYF. In nucleotides, the CDR3 is TGTGCCAGCAGCCCAGACATATACACAGATACGCAGTATTTT.

This clonotype was recorded at least ten times. This rearrangement joins TRBV4-1 to TRBJ2-7; 10 bases fit TRBD1. This CDR3 contains 14 residues. Germline V gene data show CDR1 as MGHRA and CDR2 as YSYEKL. J lost 3 bases, V lost 4 bases, and 3 bases had no gene match. CDR3 protein: CASSPGQGLYEQYF. The CDR3 DNA reads TGCGCCAGCAGCCCGGGACAGGGGCTCTACGAGCAGTACTTC.

CDR3 sequence reads: CASSDHRDPGELFF. The CDR3 DNA follows: TGTGCCAGCAGTGACCACAGGGACCCCGGGGAGCTGTTTTTT. The chain links TRBV27 to TRBJ2-2; the D gene is possibly TRBD1 (6 bases). CDR1 and CDR2 from the germline V gene are MNHEY and SMNVEV (reference sequence). V lost 5 bases, J lost 6 bases, and 13 bases lay in between. CDR3 size: 14 residues.

The chain links TRBV20-1 to TRBJ2-7; weak D call: TRBD2 (6 bases). Looked up from germline, CDR1 is DFQATT and CDR2 is SNEGSKA (reference sequence). The CDR3 extends over 14 amino acids. V lost 6 bases and J lost 4, with 19 bases in between. CDR3 sequence reads: CSAQRRASVYEQYF. CDR3 nucleotides: TGCAGTGCCCAACGGAGGGCCTCGGTGTACGAGCAGTACTTC.

This clonotype was detected ten times or more. J is TRBJ2-7 and V is TRBV4-1; TRBD1 might be the D (6 bases). Trimming shortened V by 1 base and J by 2 bases, and 12 bases separated the two germline ends. CDR1 is MGHRA, CDR2 YSYEKL, per germline. The CDR3 covers 15 residues. The CDR3 region is CASSQVQAGAYEQYF. CDR3 DNA sequence: TGCGCCAGCAGCCAAGTCCAGGCAGGGGCCTACGAGCAGTACTTC.

This clonotype was detected a few times. The chain recombines TRBV29-1 with TRBJ2-1; 10 bases line up with TRBD2. The CDR3 is made up of 14 amino acids. The germline V gene has CDR1 SQVTM and CDR2 ANQGSEA. Trimming at V came to 4 bases and at J to 10 bases, leaving 10 bases not matched to a gene. The CDR3 reads CSVVSSGGRLEQFF. The CDR3, as DNA: TGCAGCGTTGTGTCTAGCGGGGGCCGTCTGGAGCAGTTCTTC.

The chain carries TRBV2 and TRBJ2-1, with TRBD1 matching 10 bases. Trimming took 7 bases from V and 4 from J; bases not matched to a gene: 13. The length of the CDR3 is 17 residues. Germline V gene lookup returns CDR1 SNHLY and CDR2 FYNNEI. CDR3 region: CASTPPGTGAPYNEQFF. As DNA, the CDR3 is TGTGCCAGCACCCCCCCCGGGACAGGGGCCCCATACAATGAGCAGTTCTTC.

This chain joins TRBV7-6 and TRBJ2-5; perhaps TRBD1 as D (5 bases). The germline V gene encodes CDR1 SGHVS and CDR2 FNYEAQ. Between the trimmed V and J ends, which lost 7 bases and 5 bases, there was a span of 17 bases. There are 14 residues in the CDR3. The CDR3 is CASMLGLVGETQYF. CDR3 nucleotide sequence: TGTGCCAGCATGCTGGGGCTAGTCGGTGAGACCCAGTACTTC.

This clonotype was detected only a few times. The rearrangement uses TRBV2 and TRBJ2-7; D ambiguous. CDR3 length: 16 residues. Looked up from germline, CDR1 is SNHLY and CDR2 is FYNNEI. The V and J ends lost 2 bases and 6 bases respectively, with 20 bases between them. CDR3 in DNA: TGTGCCAGCAGTGAACCCTCCGGCACAGTGGTAGTCGAGCAGTACGTC. This encodes CASSEPSGTVVVEQYV.

This clonotype was counted only a few times. CDR3 protein: CSARDETGGSYNSPLHF. The CDR3 bases are TGCAGTGCTAGAGATGAAACAGGGGGATCCTATAATTCACCCCTCCACTTT. The genes are TRBV20-1 and TRBJ1-6; TRBD1 agrees at 8 bases. The germline CDR1 and CDR2 sequences are DFQATT and SNEGSKA (reference sequence). The CDR3 spans 17 residues. With V trimmed by 0 bases and J by 1 base, 5 bases remained unmatched.

This clonotype was seen more than once but under ten times. CDR3 DNA sequence: TGTGCCAGCAGCCCCGGGCCCCTGTTAGATGAGCAGTTCTTC. Protein sequence: CASSPGPLLDEQFF. The V gene is TRBV27, the J gene TRBJ2-1; D is ambiguous. Germline V gene lookup returns CDR1 MNHEY and CDR2 SMNVEV (reference sequence). Trimming stripped 6 bases from V and 8 bases from J, with 17 bases between. The CDR3 consists of 14 residues.

This clonotype was detected a few times. The rearrangement uses TRBV10-3 and TRBJ2-1; 13 bases are a match to TRBD2. Trimming removed 0 bases from V and 0 bases from J; junction bases left unmatched: 8. The CDR3 extends over 20 amino acids. Per germline, CDR1 ENHRY and CDR2 SYGVKD. The chain's CDR3 is CAISESIGTSGIPSYNEQFF. CDR3 in DNA: TGTGCCATCAGTGAGTCGATAGGGACTAGCGGGATCCCCTCCTACAATGAGCAGTTCTTC.

The chain combines TRBV5-4 with TRBJ1-1; D might be TRBD1 (5 bases). This CDR3 contains 13 residues. Germline CDR1 reads SGHNT; CDR2 reads YYREEE (reference sequence). Trimming took off 9 bases at V and 6 bases at J, with 18 bases between the two ends. Here the CDR3 reads CATRRGANPEAFF. The CDR3 DNA reads TGTGCCACAAGGCGGGGCGCTAACCCTGAAGCTTTCTTT.

This chain connects TRBV2 to TRBJ2-1; TRBD1 or TRBD2 may be the D gene (5 bases each). The CDR3 length is 10 residues. V gave up 6 bases and J gave up 15 bases, with 12 bases separating them. CDR1 SNHLY and CDR2 FYNNEI come from the germline V gene. CDR3 loop: CASRGRRMFF. Written as DNA, the CDR3 is TGTGCCAGCAGGGGACGCCGTATGTTCTTC.

The genes are TRBV4-2 and TRBJ2-3; the match to TRBD2 covers 12 bases. J gave up 3 bases and V 0 bases, and 7 bases lay outside the gene matches. This CDR3 is built from 18 residues. Germline V gene sequence: CDR1 LGHNA, CDR2 YNFKEQ. The CDR3 DNA sequence: TGTGCCAGCAGCCAAGATGTAGCTAGCGGGGGGGGAACAGATACGCAGTATTTT. It is translated as CASSQDVASGGGTDTQYF.

This clonotype came up many times. The chain links TRBV12-3 or TRBV12-4 to TRBJ2-1; 7 bases are shared with TRBD2. The trim removed 4 bases at V and 5 bases at J, leaving 8 bases unmatched. The CDR3 is 15 residues long. The CDR3 DNA reads as TGTGCCAGCAGTTCCCCCCGAGCGGGGAACAATGAGCAGTTCTTC. Translation: CASSSPRAGNNEQFF.

CDR3 amino acids: CASLPEGYNEQFF. The CDR3 DNA is TGCGCCAGCCTCCCGGAAGGTTACAATGAGCAGTTCTTC. This sequence joins TRBV5-1 and TRBJ2-1; D gene uncertain. CDR1 and CDR2 from the germline V gene are SGHRS and YFSETQ. This CDR3 contains 13 residues. Between the trimmed V and J ends, which lost 7 bases and 4 bases, there was a span of 12 bases.

This clonotype was observed at least ten times. This rearrangement joins TRBV7-7 to TRBJ2-3; D perhaps matches TRBD1 (6 bases). V shed 1 base and J shed 6 bases, with 8 bases lying between them. The CDR3 length is 13 residues. Germline V gene sequence: CDR1 SSHAT, CDR2 FNYEAQ (reference sequence). The CDR3 here is CASSLEGVDTQYF. In DNA form, the CDR3 reads TGTGCCAGCAGCTTAGAGGGGGTGGATACGCAGTATTTT.

This clonotype showed up just a few times. The chain employs TRBV27 and TRBJ1-5; tentatively, D is TRBD1 (5 bases). V was clipped by 9 bases and J by 1 base, with 7 bases between them. The CDR3 is 12 amino acids. Germline CDR1 is MNHEY and CDR2 is SMNVEV (reference sequence). DNA for the CDR3: TGTGCCAGTGGGGGGAGCAATCAGCCCCAGCATTTT. As protein: CASGGSNQPQHF.

This clonotype was observed a few times. The chain carries TRBV15 and TRBJ2-7; TRBD1 aligns across 7 bases. Germline trimming cut 8 bases from V and 2 bases from J; bases unmatched to any gene: 9. CDR3 length: 14 residues. Germline values: CDR1 LNHNV, CDR2 YYDKDF (reference sequence). CDR3 sequence (DNA): TGTGCCACCCTTAAGCAGGGGGTACCCTACGAGCAGTACTTC. This gives the protein CATLKQGVPYEQYF.

CDR3 in DNA: TGTGCCAGCAGCTCGCGTCGGGTCGGCATTGGGGACGAGCAGTACTTC. It specifies CASSSRRVGIGDEQYF. The chain couples TRBV7-8 to TRBJ2-7; D remains unclear. The V end was cut by 4 bases, the J end by 5 bases, with 21 bases between. The CDR3 runs 16 residues. Germline CDR1 is SGHVS and CDR2 is FQNEAQ.

This clonotype was picked up a small number of times. The CDR3 bases are TGTGCCAGCAGTTCACTAGCCAAAAACATTCAGTACTTC. Its protein product is CASSSLAKNIQYF. V usage is TRBV27 and J usage is TRBJ2-4, with D unresolved. V was pared by 4 bases and J by 0 bases, with 4 bases between. The germline V gene has CDR1 MNHEY and CDR2 SMNVEV (reference sequence). The CDR3 is made up of 13 amino acids.

The chain employs TRBV2 and TRBJ2-3, with a tentative D call TRBD2 (5 bases). V was trimmed by 7 bases and J by 3 bases, leaving 14 bases between them. The CDR3 is 14 residues long. The V gene's germline CDR1 is SNHLY and CDR2 FYNNEI. The CDR3 bases are TGTGCCAGCAATCGGGGATCGGCAACAGATACGCAGTATTTT. The encoded protein is CASNRGSATDTQYF.

This clonotype was picked up a small number of times. The chain joins TRBV4-1 to TRBJ2-3; D not certain. Germline assignment: CDR1 MGHRA and CDR2 YSYEKL. Trimming took off 3 bases at V and 4 bases at J, with 8 bases between the two ends. This CDR3 comprises 13 residues. The CDR3 here is CASSHPPPDTQYF. In DNA, the CDR3 is TGCGCCAGCAGCCACCCCCCTCCAGATACGCAGTATTTT.

The rearrangement joins TRBV12-3 or TRBV12-4 to TRBJ2-3, with 16 bases lining up with TRBD2. The CDR3 has 17 amino acids. The V and J ends lost 5 bases and 6 bases, in that order; junction bases with no gene match: 8. The CDR3 nucleotides are TGTGCCAGCAGTCCTGGGACTAGCGGGAGGGCCGCGGATACGCAGTATTTT. It specifies CASSPGTSGRAADTQYF.